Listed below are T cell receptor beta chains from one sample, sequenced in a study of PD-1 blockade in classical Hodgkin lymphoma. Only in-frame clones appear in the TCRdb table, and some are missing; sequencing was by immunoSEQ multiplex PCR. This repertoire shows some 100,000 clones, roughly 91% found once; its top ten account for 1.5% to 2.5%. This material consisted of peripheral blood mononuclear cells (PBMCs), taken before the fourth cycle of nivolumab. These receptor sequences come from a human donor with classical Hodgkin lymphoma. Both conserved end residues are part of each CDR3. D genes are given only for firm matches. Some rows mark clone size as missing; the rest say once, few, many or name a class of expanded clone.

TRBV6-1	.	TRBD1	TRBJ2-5	CASTGTGIGETQYF	TGTGCCAGCACCGGGACAGGTATTGGTGAGACCCAGTACTTC
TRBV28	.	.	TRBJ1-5	CASSDPREPQHF	TGTGCCAGCAGTGACCCCAGGGAACCCCAGCATTTT
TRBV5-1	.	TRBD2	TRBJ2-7	CASSLVSSGTYEQYF	TGCGCCAGCAGCTTGGTGTCTAGCGGGACCTACGAGCAGTACTTC
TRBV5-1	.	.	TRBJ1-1	CASSLEWTANTEAFF	TGCGCCAGCAGCTTGGAATGGACAGCAAACACTGAAGCTTTCTTT
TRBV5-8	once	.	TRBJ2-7	CASSLGAPGIKQYF	TGTGCCAGCAGCTTGGGGGCCCCCGGGATCAAGCAGTACTTC
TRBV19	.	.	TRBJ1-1	CASSIVHRDGSEAFF	TGTGCCAGTAGTATAGTCCACAGGGACGGGTCTGAAGCTTTCTTT
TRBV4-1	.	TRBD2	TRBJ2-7	CASSQDRLAGTSSYEQYF	TGCGCCAGCAGCCAAGATCGGCTAGCGGGAACCTCTTCCTACGAGCAGTACTTC
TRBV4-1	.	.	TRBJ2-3	CASSPPLSTDTQYF	TGCGCCAGCAGCCCCCCCCTAAGCACAGATACGCAGTATTTT
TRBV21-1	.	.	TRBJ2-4	CDNRPGGFYVDKNIQYF	TGTGACAACCGGCCGGGAGGGTTCTATGTCGACAAAAACATTCAGTACTTC
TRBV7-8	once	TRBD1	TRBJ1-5	CASSFRTGYQPQHF	TGTGCCAGCAGCTTCCGGACAGGATATCAGCCCCAGCATTTT
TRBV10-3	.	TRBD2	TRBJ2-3	CAIGRFSGSTDTQYF	TGTGCCATCGGAAGATTTAGCGGGAGCACAGATACGCAGTATTTT
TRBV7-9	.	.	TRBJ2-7	CASSLAFGVGEQYF	TGTGCCAGCAGCTTAGCGTTTGGTGTAGGCGAGCAGTACTTC
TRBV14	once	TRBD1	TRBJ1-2	CASSQGRDRGDYGYTF	TGTGCCAGCAGCCAAGGTCGGGACAGGGGTGACTATGGCTACACCTTC
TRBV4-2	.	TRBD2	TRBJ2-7	CASSQERGLAGLSSYEQYF	TGTGCCAGCAGCCAAGAGAGGGGACTAGCGGGACTTAGCTCCTACGAGCAGTACTTC
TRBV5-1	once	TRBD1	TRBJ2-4	CASSLWGTVASNIQEYF	TGCGCCAGCAGCTTGTGGGGGACAGTTGCCTCGAACATTCAAGAGTACTTC
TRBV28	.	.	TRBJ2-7	CASSRGTHEQYF	TGTGCCAGCAGCCGAGGGACCCACGAGCAGTACTTC
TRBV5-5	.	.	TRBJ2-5	CASSVGQRQETQYF	TGTGCCAGCAGCGTAGGACAGAGACAAGAGACCCAGTACTTC
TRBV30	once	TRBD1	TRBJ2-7	CAWRPETGGIYEQYF	TGTGCCTGGAGGCCGGAGACAGGGGGTATCTACGAGCAGTACTTC
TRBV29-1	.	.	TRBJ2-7	CSVVGGLTYEQYF	TGCAGCGTTGTCGGAGGATTAACCTACGAGCAGTACTTC
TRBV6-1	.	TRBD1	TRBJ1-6	CASSDRQGNSPLHF	TGTGCCAGCAGTGACAGACAGGGGAATTCACCCCTCCACTTT
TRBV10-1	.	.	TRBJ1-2	CARPPYGGYTF	TGCGCCAGGCCTCCCTACGGAGGCTACACCTTC
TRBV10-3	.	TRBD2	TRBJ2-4	CAISEPASGSGIKNIQYF	TGTGCCATCAGTGAGCCGGCTAGCGGGAGCGGGATCAAAAACATTCAGTACTTC
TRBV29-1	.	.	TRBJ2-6	CSVSGTLLSGANVLTF	TGCAGCGTATCCGGGACTCTCCTATCTGGGGCCAACGTCCTGACTTTC
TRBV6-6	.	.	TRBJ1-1	CASRDRGASTEAFF	TGTGCCAGCAGGGACCGGGGAGCTAGCACTGAAGCTTTCTTT
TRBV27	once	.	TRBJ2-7	CASSLSTAYEQYF	TGTGCCAGCAGTTTATCGACAGCCTACGAGCAGTACTTC
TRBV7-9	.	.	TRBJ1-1	CASSLYGGQNTEAFF	TGTGCCAGCAGCTTATACGGGGGGCAGAACACTGAAGCTTTCTTT
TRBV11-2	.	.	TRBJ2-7	CASSLDTGPYEQYF	TGTGCCAGCAGCCTAGACACAGGTCCCTACGAGCAGTACTTC
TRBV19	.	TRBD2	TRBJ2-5	CASSLGRREETQYF	TGTGCCAGTAGCCTCGGGAGGAGGGAAGAGACCCAGTACTTC
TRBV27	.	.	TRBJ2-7	CASSKQGNEQYF	TGTGCCAGCAGTAAACAGGGAAACGAGCAGTACTTC
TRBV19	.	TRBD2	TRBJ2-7	CASTRRTSGIYEQYF	TGTGCCAGTACCCGAAGGACTAGCGGGATCTACGAGCAGTACTTC
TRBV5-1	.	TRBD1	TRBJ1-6	CASSSTGGDNSPLHF	TGCGCCAGCAGCTCCACAGGGGGAGATAATTCACCCCTCCACTTT
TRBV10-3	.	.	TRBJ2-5	CAITTTQGGQETQYF	TGTGCCATCACTACTACTCAGGGGGGGCAAGAGACCCAGTACTTC
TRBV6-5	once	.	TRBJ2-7	CASSYQQAYEQYF	TGTGCCAGCAGTTACCAGCAGGCTTACGAGCAGTACTTC
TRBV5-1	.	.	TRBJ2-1	CASSLRGSYNEQFF	TGCGCCAGCAGCTTGAGGGGGAGTTACAATGAGCAGTTCTTC
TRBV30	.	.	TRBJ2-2	CAWSVLGAGVLSGELFF	TGTGCCTGGAGTGTACTGGGGGCGGGAGTGTTATCCGGGGAGCTGTTTTTT
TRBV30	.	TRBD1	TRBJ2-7	CAWSKSRDRLSYEQYF	TGTGCCTGGAGTAAGAGTAGGGACAGACTTTCCTACGAGCAGTACTTC
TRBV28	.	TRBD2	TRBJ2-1	CASSLGGSNEQFF	TGTGCCAGCAGTTTAGGCGGGAGCAATGAGCAGTTCTTC
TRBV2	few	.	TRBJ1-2	CASNAGPLNYGYTF	TGTGCCAGCAACGCAGGACCACTTAACTATGGCTACACCTTC
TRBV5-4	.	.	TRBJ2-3	CASSEQGGDTQYF	TGTGCCAGCAGCGAACAGGGGGGGGATACGCAGTATTTT
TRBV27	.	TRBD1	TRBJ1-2	CASSLSGQFYGYTF	TGTGCCAGCAGTTTATCGGGACAGTTCTATGGCTACACCTTC